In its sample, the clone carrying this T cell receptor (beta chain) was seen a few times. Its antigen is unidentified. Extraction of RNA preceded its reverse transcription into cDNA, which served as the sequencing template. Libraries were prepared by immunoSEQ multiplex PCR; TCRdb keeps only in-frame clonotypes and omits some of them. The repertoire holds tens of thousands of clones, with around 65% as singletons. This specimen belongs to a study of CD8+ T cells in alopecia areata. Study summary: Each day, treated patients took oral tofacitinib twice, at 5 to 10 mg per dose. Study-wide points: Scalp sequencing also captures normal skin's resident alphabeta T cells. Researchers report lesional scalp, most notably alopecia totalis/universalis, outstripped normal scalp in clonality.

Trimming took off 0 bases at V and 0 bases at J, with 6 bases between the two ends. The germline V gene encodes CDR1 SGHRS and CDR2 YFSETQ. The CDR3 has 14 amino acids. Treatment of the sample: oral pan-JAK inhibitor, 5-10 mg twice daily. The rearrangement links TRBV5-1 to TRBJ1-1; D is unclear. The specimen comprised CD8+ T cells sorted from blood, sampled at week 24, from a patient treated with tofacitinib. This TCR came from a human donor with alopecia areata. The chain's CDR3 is CASSLVAMNTEAFF. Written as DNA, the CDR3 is TGCGCCAGCAGCTTGGTTGCTATGAACACTGAAGCTTTCTTT.